This entry lists 7 T cell receptor beta chains sequenced from one sample in a study of early T cells in non-severe SARS-CoV-2 infection. TCRdb re-analysed the 5' RACE reads in MiXCR, keeping a single row per CDR3 protein. In the table there are about 25,000 distinct CDR3 sequences, around 5% of which are singletons. Sequencing used whole blood. These receptors came from an adult who was a healthcare worker with PCR-confirmed SARS-CoV-2 infection or an uninfected control (not recorded which).

This clonotype came up many times. The chain has TRBV14 and TRBJ2-3; D is uncertain. CDR1 and CDR2 from the germline V gene are SGHDN and FVKESK. The CDR3 is made up of 14 amino acids. The V end was cut by 7 bases, the J end by 8 bases, with 19 bases between. The CDR3 DNA follows: TGTGCCAGCACCTTAGGGCTACACGCGGCTACGCAGTATTTT. Protein product: CASTLGLHAATQYF.

CDR3 in DNA: TGTGCCAGCAACCCTAGCGGGGGGGCAGGGTCAGATACGCAGTATTTT. This sequence encodes CASNPSGGAGSDTQYF. The V and J genes are TRBV9 and TRBJ2-3; TRBD2 matches at 12 bases. Germline trimming cut 6 bases from V and 4 bases from J; bases unmatched to any gene: 9. This CDR3 contains 16 residues. Germline assignment: CDR1 SGDLS and CDR2 YYNGEE. The full variable domain, rest sourced from reference TRBV9 and TRBJ2-3, is DSGVTQTPKHLITATGQRVTLRCSPRSGDLSVYWYQQSLDQGLQFLIQYYNGEERAKGNILERFSAQQFPDLHSELNLSSLELGDSALYFCASNPSGGAGSDTQYFGPGTRLTVL.

This clonotype was recorded at least ten times. The V gene is TRBV3-1, the J gene TRBJ1-2; maybe TRBD1 (5 bases). Germline-derived CDR1 and CDR2 are LGHDT and YNNKEL (reference sequence). Trimming left V 4 bases short and J 8 bases short, with 20 bases between. The CDR3 length is 15 residues. CDR3 in DNA: TGTGCCAGCAGCCCCATGGGGGAGAGGGTTCTAGGCTACACCTTC. The encoded protein is CASSPMGERVLGYTF.

V gene TRBV18 combines with J gene TRBJ1-5; D is unresolved. The CDR3 runs to 12 residues. CDR1 KGHSH and CDR2 LQKENI come from the germline V gene. V lost 3 bases and J lost 3, with 3 bases in between. CDR3 sequence reads: CASSPNNQPQHF. CDR3 nucleotide sequence: TGTGCCAGCTCACCGAACAATCAGCCCCAGCATTTT. The whole variable domain, remainder taken from reference TRBV18 and TRBJ1-5, is NAGVMQNPRHLVRRRGQEARLRCSPMKGHSHVYWYRQLPEEGLKFMVYLQKENIIDESGMPKERFSAEFPKEGPSILRIQQVVRGDSAAYFCASSPNNQPQHFGDGTRLSIL.

This clonotype was seen many times. This chain links TRBV15 with TRBJ1-4; 7 nucleotides align to TRBD1. Looked up from germline, CDR1 is LNHNV and CDR2 is YYDKDF (reference sequence). J lost 6 bases, V lost 3 bases, and 10 bases had no gene match. There are 16 residues in the CDR3. CDR3 loop: CATSSSPGQKDEKLFF. The CDR3 DNA follows: TGTGCCACCAGCAGCTCCCCGGGACAGAAGGATGAAAAACTGTTTTTT.

This clonotype showed up many times. The V and J genes are TRBV28 and TRBJ2-5, with TRBD1 as a possible D gene (6 bases). The germline gives CDR1 MDHEN, CDR2 SYDVKM. V lost 3 bases, J lost 5 bases, and 10 bases lay in between. The CDR3 is made up of 13 amino acids. CDR3 amino acids: CASSLSGVETQYF. The CDR3 region has the DNA TGTGCCAGCAGTTTGTCAGGGGTGGAGACCCAGTACTTC.

The V call is TRBV3-1, the J call TRBJ2-7; maybe TRBD1 (5 bases). The CDR3 covers 13 residues. The V and J ends lost 1 base and 6 bases respectively, with 10 bases between them. Per germline, CDR1 LGHDT and CDR2 YNNKEL (reference sequence). The DNA for the CDR3 is TGTGCCAGCAGCCAAGGTAGGGGTGGCGAGCAGTACTTC. It translates to CASSQGRGGEQYF.